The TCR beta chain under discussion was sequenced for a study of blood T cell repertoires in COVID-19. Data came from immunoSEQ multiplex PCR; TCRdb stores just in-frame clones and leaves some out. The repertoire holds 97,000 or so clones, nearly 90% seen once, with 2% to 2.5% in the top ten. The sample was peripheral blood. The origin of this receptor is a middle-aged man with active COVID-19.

The CDR3 spells CASRQGSGNTIYF. The CDR3, as DNA: TGTGCCAGTCGACAGGGCTCTGGAAACACCATATATTTT. The gene calls are TRBV19 and TRBJ1-3; 7 bases agree with TRBD1. V lost 8 bases to trimming and J lost 0 bases; unmatched junction nucleotides: 1. The CDR3 runs to 13 residues. Germline CDR1 reads LNHDA; CDR2 reads SQIVND (reference sequence).